This T cell receptor (beta chain) stems from a study of T cell changes during pregnancy in multiple sclerosis. Germline assignment: CDR1 SGHAT and CDR2 FQNNGV. The V gene lost 6 bases and the J gene lost 3 bases, with 9 bases spanning the gap. This CDR3 contains 12 residues. Sequenced by immunoSEQ multiplex PCR; TCRdb stores in-frame clones only, minus some. The data hold 35,000 to 50,000 clones, with 89% observed a single time. The source of this sequence is a female donor with multiple sclerosis, enrolled in a pregnancy study. This chain joins TRBV11-2 and TRBJ2-7; D possibly corresponds to TRBD2 (5 bases). The specimen was CD4+ T cells from peripheral blood mononuclear cells, collected after pregnancy. CDR3 in amino acids: CASRGRGYEQYF. The CDR3 DNA reads TGTGCCAGCAGGGGCCGGGGCTACGAGCAGTACTTC.